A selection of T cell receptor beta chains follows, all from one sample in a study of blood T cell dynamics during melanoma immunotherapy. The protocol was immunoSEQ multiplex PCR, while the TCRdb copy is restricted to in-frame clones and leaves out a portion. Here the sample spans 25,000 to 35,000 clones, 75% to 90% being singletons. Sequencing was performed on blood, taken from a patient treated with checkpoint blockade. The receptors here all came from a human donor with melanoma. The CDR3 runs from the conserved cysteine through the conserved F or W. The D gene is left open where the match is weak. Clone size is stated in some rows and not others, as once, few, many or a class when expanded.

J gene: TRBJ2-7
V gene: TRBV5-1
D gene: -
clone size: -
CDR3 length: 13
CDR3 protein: CASSLGVTEGQYF
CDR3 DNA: TGCGCCAGCAGCTTGGGCGTGACGGAGGGGCAGTACTTC

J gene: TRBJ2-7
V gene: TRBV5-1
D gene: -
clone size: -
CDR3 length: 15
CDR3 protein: CASSLTVGARNEQYF
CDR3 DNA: TGCGCCAGCAGCTTGACTGTGGGAGCTCGGAACGAGCAGTACTTC

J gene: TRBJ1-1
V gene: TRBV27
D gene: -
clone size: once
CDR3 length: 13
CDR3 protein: CASSLSPGTEAFF
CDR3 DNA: TGTGCCAGCAGTTTAAGCCCCGGGACTGAAGCTTTCTTT

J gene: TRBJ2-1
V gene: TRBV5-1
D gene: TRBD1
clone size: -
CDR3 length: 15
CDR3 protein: CASSPMTGSGNEQFF
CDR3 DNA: TGCGCCAGCAGCCCGATGACAGGGAGTGGGAATGAGCAGTTCTTC

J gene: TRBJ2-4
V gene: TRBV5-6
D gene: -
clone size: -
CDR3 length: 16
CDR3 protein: CASSLSRLIAKNIQYF
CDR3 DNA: TGTGCCAGCAGCTTGTCCAGGCTGATAGCCAAAAACATTCAGTACTTC

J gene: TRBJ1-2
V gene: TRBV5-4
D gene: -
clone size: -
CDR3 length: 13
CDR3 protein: CASSRIGTAGYTF
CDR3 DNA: TGTGCCAGCAGCCGGATCGGGACGGCTGGCTACACCTTC

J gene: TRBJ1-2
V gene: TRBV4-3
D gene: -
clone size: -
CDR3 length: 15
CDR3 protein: CASSQDWARNYGYTF
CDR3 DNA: TGCGCCAGCAGCCAAGATTGGGCACGTAACTATGGCTACACCTTC

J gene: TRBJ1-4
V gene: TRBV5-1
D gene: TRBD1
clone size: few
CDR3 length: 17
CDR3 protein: CASSRWGDRGSNEKLFF
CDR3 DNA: TGCGCCAGCAGCCGATGGGGCGACAGGGGAAGTAATGAAAAACTGTTTTTT

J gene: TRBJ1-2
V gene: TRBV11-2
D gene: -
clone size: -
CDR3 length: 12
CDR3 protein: CASSSSNYGYTF
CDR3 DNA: TGTGCCAGCAGCTCCAGTAACTATGGCTACACCTTC

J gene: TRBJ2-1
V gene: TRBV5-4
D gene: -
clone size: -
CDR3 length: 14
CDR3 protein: CASSGARGYNEQFF
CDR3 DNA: TGTGCCAGCAGCGGAGCCAGGGGCTACAATGAGCAGTTCTTC

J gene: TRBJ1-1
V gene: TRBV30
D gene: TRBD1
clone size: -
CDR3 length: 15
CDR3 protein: CAWSVQDRVTWGAFF
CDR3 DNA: TGTGCCTGGAGTGTACAGGACAGGGTAACCTGGGGGGCTTTCTTT

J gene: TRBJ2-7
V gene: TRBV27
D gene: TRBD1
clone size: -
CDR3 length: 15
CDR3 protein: CASSPTGTGTYEQYF
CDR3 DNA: TGTGCCAGCAGTCCAACCGGGACAGGTACCTACGAGCAGTACTTC

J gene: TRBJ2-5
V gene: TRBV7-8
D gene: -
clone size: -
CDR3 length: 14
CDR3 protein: CASSSGPFQETQYF
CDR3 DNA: TGTGCCAGCAGCTCCGGGCCTTTCCAAGAGACCCAGTACTTC

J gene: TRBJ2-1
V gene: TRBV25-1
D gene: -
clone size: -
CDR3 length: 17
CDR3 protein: CASSSSAGTRTYNEQFF
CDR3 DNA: TGTGCCAGCAGTTCAAGCGCCGGGACAAGGACCTACAATGAGCAGTTCTTC

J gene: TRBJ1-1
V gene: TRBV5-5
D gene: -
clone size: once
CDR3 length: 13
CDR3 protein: CASSLTAKTEAFF
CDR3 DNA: TGTGCCAGCAGCTTGACAGCGAAGACTGAAGCTTTCTTT

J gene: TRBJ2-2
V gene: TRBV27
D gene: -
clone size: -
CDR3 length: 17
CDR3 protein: CASSFEGPSKGTGELFF
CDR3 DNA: TGTGCCAGCAGTTTCGAAGGACCCTCAAAGGGCACCGGGGAGCTGTTTTTT

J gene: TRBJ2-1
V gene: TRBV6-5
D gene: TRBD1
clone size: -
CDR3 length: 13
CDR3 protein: CASSFGQGNEQFF
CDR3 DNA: TGTGCCAGCAGTTTCGGACAGGGCAATGAGCAGTTCTTC

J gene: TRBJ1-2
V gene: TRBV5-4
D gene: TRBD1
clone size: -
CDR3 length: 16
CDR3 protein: CASSTRGQAFGEGYTF
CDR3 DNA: TGTGCCAGCAGCACCCGGGGACAGGCGTTCGGCGAGGGCTACACCTTC

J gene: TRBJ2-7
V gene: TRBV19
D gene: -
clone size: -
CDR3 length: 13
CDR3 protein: CASSIRQGYEQYF
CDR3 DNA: TGTGCCAGTAGTATACGCCAGGGGTACGAGCAGTACTTC

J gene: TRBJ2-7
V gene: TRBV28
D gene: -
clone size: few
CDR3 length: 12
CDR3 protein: CASTGTRYEQYF
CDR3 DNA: TGTGCCAGCACCGGGACACGCTACGAGCAGTACTTC

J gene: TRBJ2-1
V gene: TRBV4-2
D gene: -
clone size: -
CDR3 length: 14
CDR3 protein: CASSQVGDRNEQFF
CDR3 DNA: TGTGCCAGCAGCCAAGTGGGAGATCGGAATGAGCAGTTCTTC

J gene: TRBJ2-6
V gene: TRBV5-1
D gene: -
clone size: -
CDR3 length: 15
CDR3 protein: CASSSRYPGANVLTF
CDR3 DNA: TGCGCCAGCAGCTCTAGGTATCCTGGGGCCAACGTCCTGACTTTC

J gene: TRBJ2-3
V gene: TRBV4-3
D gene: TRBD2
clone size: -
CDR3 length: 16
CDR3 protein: CASSHRLAGGKDTQYF
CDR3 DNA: TGCGCCAGCAGCCATAGGCTAGCGGGGGGCAAAGATACGCAGTATTTT

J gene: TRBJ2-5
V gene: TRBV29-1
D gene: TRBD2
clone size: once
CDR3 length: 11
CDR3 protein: CSVAGGETQYF
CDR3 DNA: TGCAGCGTTGCGGGGGGAGAGACCCAGTACTTC

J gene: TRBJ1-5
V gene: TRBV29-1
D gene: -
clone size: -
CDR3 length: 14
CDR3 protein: CSVEVQGSGQPQHF
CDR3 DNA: TGCAGCGTTGAAGTCCAGGGCTCAGGGCAGCCCCAGCATTTT

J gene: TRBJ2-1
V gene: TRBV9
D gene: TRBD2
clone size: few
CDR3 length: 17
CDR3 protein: CASSVVGSGGGKNEQFF
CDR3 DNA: TGTGCCAGCAGCGTAGTAGGGAGCGGGGGGGGAAAGAATGAGCAGTTCTTC

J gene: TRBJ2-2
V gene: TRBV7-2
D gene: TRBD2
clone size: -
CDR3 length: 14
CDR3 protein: CASSPLAGTGELFF
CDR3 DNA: TGTGCCAGCAGCCCACTAGCGGGCACCGGGGAGCTGTTTTTT

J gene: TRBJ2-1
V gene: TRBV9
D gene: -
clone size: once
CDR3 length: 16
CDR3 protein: CASSVAGSENYNEQFF
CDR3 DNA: TGTGCCAGCAGCGTAGCGGGGTCAGAAAACTACAATGAGCAGTTCTTC

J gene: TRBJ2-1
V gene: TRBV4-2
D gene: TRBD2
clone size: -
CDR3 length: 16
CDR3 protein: CASSQEGLGAYNEQFF
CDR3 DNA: TGTGCCAGCAGCCAAGAGGGACTAGGGGCCTACAATGAGCAGTTCTTC

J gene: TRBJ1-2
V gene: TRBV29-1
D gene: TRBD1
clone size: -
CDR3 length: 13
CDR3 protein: CSVGGRGNYGYTF
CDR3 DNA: TGCAGCGTGGGGGGCAGGGGGAACTATGGCTACACCTTC

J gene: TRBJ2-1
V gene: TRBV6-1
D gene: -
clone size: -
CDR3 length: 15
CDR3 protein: CASSEEGASVNEQFF
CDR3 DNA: TGTGCCAGCAGTGAAGAGGGGGCTAGCGTCAATGAGCAGTTCTTC

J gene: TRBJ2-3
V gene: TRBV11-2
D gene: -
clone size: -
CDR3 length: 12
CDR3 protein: CASTSSTDTQYF
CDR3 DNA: TGTGCCAGCACCTCTAGCACAGATACGCAGTATTTT

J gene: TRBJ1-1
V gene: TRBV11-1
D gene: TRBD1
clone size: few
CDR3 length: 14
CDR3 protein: CASSIGQGESPAFF
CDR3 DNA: TGTGCCAGCAGCATCGGACAGGGGGAGAGTCCGGCTTTCTTT

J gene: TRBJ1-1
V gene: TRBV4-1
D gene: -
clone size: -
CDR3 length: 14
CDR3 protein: CASSHPLGDTEAFF
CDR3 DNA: TGCGCCAGCAGCCATCCCTTAGGGGACACTGAAGCTTTCTTT

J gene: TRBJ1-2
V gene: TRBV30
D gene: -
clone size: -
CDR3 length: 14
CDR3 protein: CALNLRGVNYGYTF
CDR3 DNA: TGTGCCCTGAACTTAAGGGGAGTTAACTATGGCTACACCTTC

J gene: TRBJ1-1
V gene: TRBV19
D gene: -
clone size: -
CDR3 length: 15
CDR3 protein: CASRSGGVLNTEAFF
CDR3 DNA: TGTGCCAGTAGGAGCGGGGGGGTATTGAACACTGAAGCTTTCTTT

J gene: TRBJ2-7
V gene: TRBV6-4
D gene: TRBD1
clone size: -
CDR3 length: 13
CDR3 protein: CASSRGTGYEQYF
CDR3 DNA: TGTGCCAGCAGTAGGGGGACAGGCTACGAGCAGTACTTC

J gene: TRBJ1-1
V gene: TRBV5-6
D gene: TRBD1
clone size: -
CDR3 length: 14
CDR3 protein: CASSVYDRAREAFF
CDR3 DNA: TGTGCCAGCAGCGTATACGACAGGGCTAGGGAAGCTTTCTTT

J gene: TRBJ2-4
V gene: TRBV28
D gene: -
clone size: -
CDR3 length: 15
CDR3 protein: CASSLMTGTKNIQYF
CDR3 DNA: TGTGCCAGCAGTTTGATGACAGGTACCAAAAACATTCAGTACTTC

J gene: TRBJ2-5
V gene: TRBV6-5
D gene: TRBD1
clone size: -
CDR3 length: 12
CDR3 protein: CASSFFRGPQYF
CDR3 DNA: TGTGCCAGCAGTTTTTTTAGGGGGCCCCAGTACTTC

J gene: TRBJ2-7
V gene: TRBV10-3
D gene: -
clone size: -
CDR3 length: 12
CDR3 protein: CAISQSRSEQYF
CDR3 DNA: TGTGCCATCAGCCAGTCCCGATCCGAGCAGTACTTC

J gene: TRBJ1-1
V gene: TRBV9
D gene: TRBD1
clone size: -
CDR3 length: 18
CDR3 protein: CASSAAGYKTGGGDEAFF
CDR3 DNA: TGTGCCAGCAGCGCCGCCGGATATAAAACAGGGGGCGGTGATGAAGCTTTCTTT

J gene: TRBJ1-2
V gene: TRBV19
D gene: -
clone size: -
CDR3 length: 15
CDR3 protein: CASSPGHRRGYGYTF
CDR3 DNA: TGTGCCAGTAGTCCCGGACACCGAAGAGGGTATGGCTACACCTTC

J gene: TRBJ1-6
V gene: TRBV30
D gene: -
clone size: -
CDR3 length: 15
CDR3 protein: CACTGSVSYNSPLHF
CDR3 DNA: TGTGCCTGTACAGGGTCAGTGTCCTATAATTCACCCCTCCACTTT

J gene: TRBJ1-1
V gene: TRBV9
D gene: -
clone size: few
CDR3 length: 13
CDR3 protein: CASSVNLNTEAFF
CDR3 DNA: TGTGCCAGCAGCGTAAATTTGAACACTGAAGCTTTCTTT

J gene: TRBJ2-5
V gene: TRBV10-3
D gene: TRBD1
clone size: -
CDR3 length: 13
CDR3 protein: CAISLGQGETQYF
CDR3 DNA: TGTGCCATCAGTCTCGGACAGGGAGAGACCCAGTACTTC

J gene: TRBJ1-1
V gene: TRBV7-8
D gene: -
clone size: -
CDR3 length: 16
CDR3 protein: CASSLAVGRSNTEAFF
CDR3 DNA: TGTGCCAGCAGCTTAGCCGTAGGACGGTCGAACACTGAAGCTTTCTTT

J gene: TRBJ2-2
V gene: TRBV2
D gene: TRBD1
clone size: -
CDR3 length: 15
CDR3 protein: CASSRDRVNTGELFF
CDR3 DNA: TGTGCCAGCAGTAGGGACAGGGTGAACACCGGGGAGCTGTTTTTT

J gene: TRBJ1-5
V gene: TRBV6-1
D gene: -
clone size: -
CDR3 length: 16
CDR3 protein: CASSEVRGHPYLPQHF
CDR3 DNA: TGTGCCAGCAGTGAGGTGAGAGGACACCCGTATTTGCCCCAGCATTTT

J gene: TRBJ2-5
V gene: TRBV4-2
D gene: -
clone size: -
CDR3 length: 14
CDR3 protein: CASSQGPSEETQYF
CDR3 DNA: TGTGCCAGCAGCCAAGGGCCTAGTGAAGAGACCCAGTACTTC